These 6 T cell receptor beta chains were sequenced from one sample in a study of tumor-infiltrating lymphocytes in primary liver carcinoma (dated by TCRdb to about 2017). RNA from unsorted whole blood was extracted with TRIzol reagent, and germline DNA was obtained with the DNeasy Blood & Tissue kit. The data were produced on an Illumina HiSeq 2500. Starting from roughly 540 ng total RNA, TCRbeta-specific cDNA was produced by reverse transcription with a constant-region primer and ProtoScript II reverse transcriptase. The TCRbeta libraries were prepared through three rounds of nested multiplex PCR following a slightly modified ARM-PCR procedure. Each of the first two PCR rounds ran for around 11 cycles using multiplex TRBV1-TRBV30 forward primers together with a Cbeta reverse primer. TCRdb ran its own pipeline on the public reads, namely fastp trimming at Q25 and MiXCR clone calling, and kept in-frame beta chains. Entries that share a CDR3 protein sequence are merged under the most common genes and DNA. Here the sample has approximately 300,000 distinct CDR3 sequences; roughly 60% occur a single time. The ten largest clones represent approximately 9% of the sample.

The sequenced material came from peripheral blood. The receptors originated from a man between 35 and 55 years old with primary liver carcinoma and hepatitis B virus infection.

A word on this clonotype: A read error is likely, as this CDR3 ends without the conserved phenylalanine or tryptophan. The genes are TRBV29-1 and TRBJ1-1; D possibly corresponds to TRBD1 (6 bases). Trimming stripped 6 bases from V and 5 bases from J, with 13 bases between. The germline V gene has CDR1 SQVTM and CDR2 ANQGSEA. The CDR3 covers 12 residues. CDR3 sequence: CSVKGVSTEAFS. The DNA for the CDR3 is TGCAGCGTGAAGGGGGTTAGTACTGAAGCTTTCTCT.

The count of this clonotype is one. This clone may be a read error of a much larger clone one base away. V gene TRBV6-5 combines with J gene TRBJ2-7; 8 nucleotides line up with TRBD1. Germline CDR1 is MNHEY and CDR2 is SVGAGI. The CDR3 sequence is 15 residues long. CDR3 sequence: CTSRDRTGHSYEQYF. CDR3 coding DNA: TGTACCAGCAGAGATAGGACAGGGCACTCCTACGAGCAGTACTTC.

For this clonotype: A read error may be the cause here, since a much bigger clone is one base away. The chain joins TRBV4-3 to TRBJ2-1; D possibly matches TRBD1 or TRBD2 (6 bases each). Germline CDR1 and CDR2: LGHNA and YSLEER. The CDR3 spans 16 residues. In DNA form, the CDR3 reads TGCGTCAGCAGCCAAGTGGGGGGCCCCTCCTACAATGAGCAGTTCTTC. Translating it yields CVSSQVGGPSYNEQFF.

In regard to this clonotype: A much bigger clone sits one base away, suggesting this may be a read error. The chain joins TRBV6-5 to TRBJ2-2; no clear D gene. CDR1 MNHEY and CDR2 SVGAGI come from the germline V gene. The CDR3 extends over 15 amino acids. CDR3 protein: CVSSYSTVTSGELFF. CDR3 bases: TGTGTCAGCAGTTACTCGACGGTTACGAGCGGGGAGCTGTTTTTT.

About this clonotype itself: This CDR3 is missing its conserved last phenylalanine or tryptophan, likely due to a read error. The chain is built from TRBV5-1 and TRBJ1-2; TRBD1 aligns across 8 bases. The CDR3 loop spans 15 amino acids. The germline CDR1 and CDR2 sequences are SGHRS and YFSETQ. V shed 0 bases, J shed 4 bases, and the junction held 5 bases outside the gene matches. CDR3 sequence: CASSLGQGRAYGYTS. CDR3 in DNA: TGCGCCAGCAGCTTGGGACAGGGGCGAGCCTATGGCTACACCTCC.

The chain has TRBV5-5 and TRBJ2-1; possible D gene TRBD1, 6 bases. This CDR3 comprises 16 residues. In germline, CDR1 is SGHKS, CDR2 YYEKEE (reference sequence). Between the trimmed V and J ends, which lost 5 bases and 9 bases, there was a span of 24 bases. The chain's CDR3 is CASSTEGRGDGSEQFF. DNA for the CDR3: TGTGCCAGCAGTACCGAGGGCAGGGGTGATGGCAGTGAGCAGTTCTTC.